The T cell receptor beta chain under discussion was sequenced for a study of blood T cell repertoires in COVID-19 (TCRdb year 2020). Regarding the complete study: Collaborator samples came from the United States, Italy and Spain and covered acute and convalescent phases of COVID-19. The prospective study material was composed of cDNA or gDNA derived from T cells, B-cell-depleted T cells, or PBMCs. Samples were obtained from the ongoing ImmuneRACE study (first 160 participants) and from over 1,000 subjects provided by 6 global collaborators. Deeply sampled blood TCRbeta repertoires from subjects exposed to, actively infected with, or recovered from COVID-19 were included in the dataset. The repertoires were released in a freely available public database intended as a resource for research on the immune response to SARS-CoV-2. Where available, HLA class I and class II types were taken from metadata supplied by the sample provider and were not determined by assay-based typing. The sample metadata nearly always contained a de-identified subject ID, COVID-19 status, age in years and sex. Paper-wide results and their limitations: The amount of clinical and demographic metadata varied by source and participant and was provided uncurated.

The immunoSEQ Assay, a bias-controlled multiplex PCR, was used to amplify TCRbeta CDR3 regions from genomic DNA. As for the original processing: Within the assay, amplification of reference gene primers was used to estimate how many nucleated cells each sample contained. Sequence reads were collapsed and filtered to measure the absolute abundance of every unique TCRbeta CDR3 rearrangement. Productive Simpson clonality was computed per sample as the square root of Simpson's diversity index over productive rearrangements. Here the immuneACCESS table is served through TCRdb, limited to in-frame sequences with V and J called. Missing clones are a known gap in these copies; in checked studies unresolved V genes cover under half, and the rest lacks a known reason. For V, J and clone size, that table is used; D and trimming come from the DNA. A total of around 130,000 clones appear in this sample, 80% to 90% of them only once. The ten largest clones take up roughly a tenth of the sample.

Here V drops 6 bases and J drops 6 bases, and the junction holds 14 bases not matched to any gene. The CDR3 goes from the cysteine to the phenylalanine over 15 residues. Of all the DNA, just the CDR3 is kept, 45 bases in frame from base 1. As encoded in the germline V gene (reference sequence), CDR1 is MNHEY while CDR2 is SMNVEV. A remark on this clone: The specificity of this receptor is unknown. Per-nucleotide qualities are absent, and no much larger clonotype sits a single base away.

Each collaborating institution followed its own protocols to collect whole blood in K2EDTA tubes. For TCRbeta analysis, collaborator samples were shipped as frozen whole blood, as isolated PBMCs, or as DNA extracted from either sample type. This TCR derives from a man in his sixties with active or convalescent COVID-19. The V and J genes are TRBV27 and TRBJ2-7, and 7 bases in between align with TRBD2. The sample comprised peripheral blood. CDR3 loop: CASSAAGVPVGEQYF. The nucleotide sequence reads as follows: TGTGCCAGCAGCGCTGCGGGAGTTCCGGTTGGCGAGCAGTACTTC.